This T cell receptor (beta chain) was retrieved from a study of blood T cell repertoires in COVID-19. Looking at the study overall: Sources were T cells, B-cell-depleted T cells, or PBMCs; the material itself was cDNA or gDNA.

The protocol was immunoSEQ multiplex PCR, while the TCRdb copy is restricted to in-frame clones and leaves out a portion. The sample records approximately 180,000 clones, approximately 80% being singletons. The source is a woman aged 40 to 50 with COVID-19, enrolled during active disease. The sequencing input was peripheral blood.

The CDR3 loop reads CASSPDSRNQPQHF. The CDR3 coding sequence is TGTGCCAGCAGCCCGGACAGTCGCAATCAGCCCCAGCATTTT. The chain uses TRBV5-5 and TRBJ1-5; D possibly corresponds to TRBD1 (6 bases). CDR3 length: 14 amino acids. Germline loops: CDR1 SGHKS, CDR2 YYEKEE (reference sequence). Trimming removed 4 bases from V and 2 bases from J, with 10 bases in between.